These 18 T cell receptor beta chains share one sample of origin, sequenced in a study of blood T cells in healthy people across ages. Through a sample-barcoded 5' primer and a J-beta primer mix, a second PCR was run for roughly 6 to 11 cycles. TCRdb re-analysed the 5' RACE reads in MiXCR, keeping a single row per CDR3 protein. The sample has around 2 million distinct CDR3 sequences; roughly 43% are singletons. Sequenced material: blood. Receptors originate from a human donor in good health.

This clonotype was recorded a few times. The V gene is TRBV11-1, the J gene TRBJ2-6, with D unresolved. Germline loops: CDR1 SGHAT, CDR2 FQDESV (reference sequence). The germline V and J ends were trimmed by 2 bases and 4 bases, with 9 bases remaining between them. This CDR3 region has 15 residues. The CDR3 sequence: CASSLQAYGANVLTF. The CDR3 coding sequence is TGTGCCAGCAGCTTACAGGCTTACGGGGCCAACGTCCTGACTTTC.

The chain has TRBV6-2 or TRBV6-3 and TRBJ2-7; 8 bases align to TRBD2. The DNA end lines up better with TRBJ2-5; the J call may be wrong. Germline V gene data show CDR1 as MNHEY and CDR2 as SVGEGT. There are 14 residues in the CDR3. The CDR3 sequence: CASKERGGGETQYF. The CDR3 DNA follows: TGTGCCAGCAAGGAACGGGGGGGAGGAGAGACCCAGTACTTC.

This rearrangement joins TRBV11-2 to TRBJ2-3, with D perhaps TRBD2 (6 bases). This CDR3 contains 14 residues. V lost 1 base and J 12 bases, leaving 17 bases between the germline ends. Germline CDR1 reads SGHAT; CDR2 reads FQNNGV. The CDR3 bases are TGTGCCAGCAGCTTAGTAGCGGCGGACCACACTCAGTATTTT. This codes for CASSLVAADHTQYF.

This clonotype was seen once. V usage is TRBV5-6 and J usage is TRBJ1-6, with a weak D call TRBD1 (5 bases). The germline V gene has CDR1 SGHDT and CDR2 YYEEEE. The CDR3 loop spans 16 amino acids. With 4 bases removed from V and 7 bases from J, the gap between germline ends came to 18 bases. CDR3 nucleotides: TGTGCCAGCAGCGTAATGGGCAGGGCTCGGAATTCACCCCTCCACTTT. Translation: CASSVMGRARNSPLHF.

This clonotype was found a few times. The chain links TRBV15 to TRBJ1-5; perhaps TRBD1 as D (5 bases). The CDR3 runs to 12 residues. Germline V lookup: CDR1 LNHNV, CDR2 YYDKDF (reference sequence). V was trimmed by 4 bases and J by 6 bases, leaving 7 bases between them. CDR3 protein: CATSKTVQPQHF. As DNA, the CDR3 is TGTGCCACCAGCAAGACAGTTCAGCCCCAGCATTTT. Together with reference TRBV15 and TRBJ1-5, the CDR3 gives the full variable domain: DAMVIQNPRYQVTQFGKPVTLSCSQTLNHNVMYWYQQKSSQAPKLLFHYYDKDFNNEADTPDNFQSRRPNTSFCFLDIRSPGLGDTAMYLCATSKTVQPQHFGDGTRLSIL.

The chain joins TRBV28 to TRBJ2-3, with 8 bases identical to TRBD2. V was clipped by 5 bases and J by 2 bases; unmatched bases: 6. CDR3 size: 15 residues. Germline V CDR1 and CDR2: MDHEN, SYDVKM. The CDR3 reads CASSESGGTTDTQYF. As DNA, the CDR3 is TGTGCCAGCAGTGAATCGGGGGGGACCACAGATACGCAGTATTTT.

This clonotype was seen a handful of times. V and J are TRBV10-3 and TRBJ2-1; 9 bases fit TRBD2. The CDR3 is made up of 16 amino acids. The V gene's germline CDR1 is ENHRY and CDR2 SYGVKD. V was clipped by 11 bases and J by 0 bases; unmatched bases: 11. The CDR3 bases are TGTGCCTCCCGGGATAGCGGGGGTAGCTCCTACAATGAGCAGTTCTTC. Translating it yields CASRDSGGSSYNEQFF.

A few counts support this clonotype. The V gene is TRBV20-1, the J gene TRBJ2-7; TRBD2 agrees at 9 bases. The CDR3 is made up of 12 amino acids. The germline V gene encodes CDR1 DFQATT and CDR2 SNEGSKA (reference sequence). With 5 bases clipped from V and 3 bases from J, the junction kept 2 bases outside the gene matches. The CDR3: CSAHSGGYEQYF. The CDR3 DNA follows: TGCAGTGCTCATAGCGGGGGCTACGAGCAGTACTTC.

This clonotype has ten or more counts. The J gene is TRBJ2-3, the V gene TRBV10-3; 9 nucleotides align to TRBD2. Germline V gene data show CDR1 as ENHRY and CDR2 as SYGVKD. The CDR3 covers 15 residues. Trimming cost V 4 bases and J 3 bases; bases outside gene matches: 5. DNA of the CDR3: TGTGCCATCAGTGTGCGGGGGGGCGTGACAGATACGCAGTATTTT. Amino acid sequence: CAISVRGGVTDTQYF.

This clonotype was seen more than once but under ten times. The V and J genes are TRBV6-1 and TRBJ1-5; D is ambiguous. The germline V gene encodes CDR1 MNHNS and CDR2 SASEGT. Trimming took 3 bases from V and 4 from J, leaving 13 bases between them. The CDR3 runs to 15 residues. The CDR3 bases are TGTGCCAGCAGTGATGGATTCGGTGGAAATCAGCCCCAGCATTTT. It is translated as CASSDGFGGNQPQHF.

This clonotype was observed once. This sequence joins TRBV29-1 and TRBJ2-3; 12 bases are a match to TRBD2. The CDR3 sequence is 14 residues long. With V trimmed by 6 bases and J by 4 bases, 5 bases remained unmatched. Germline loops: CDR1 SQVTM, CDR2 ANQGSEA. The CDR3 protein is CSVPLAGGPDTQYF. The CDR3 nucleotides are TGCAGCGTCCCACTAGCGGGGGGTCCAGATACGCAGTATTTT.

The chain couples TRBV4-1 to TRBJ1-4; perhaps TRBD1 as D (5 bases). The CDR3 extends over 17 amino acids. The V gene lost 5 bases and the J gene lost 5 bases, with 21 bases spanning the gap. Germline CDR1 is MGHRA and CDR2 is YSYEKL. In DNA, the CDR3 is TGCGCCAGCAGCAAGCCTCCTCTAAGGGGCTGGAATGAAAAACTGTTTTTT. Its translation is CASSKPPLRGWNEKLFF.

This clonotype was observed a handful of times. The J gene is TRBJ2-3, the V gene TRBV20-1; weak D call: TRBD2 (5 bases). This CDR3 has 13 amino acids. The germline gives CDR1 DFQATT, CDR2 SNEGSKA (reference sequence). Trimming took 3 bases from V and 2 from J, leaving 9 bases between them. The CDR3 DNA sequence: TGCAGTGCTAGTTCGGGGAACACAGATACGCAGTATTTT. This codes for CSASSGNTDTQYF.

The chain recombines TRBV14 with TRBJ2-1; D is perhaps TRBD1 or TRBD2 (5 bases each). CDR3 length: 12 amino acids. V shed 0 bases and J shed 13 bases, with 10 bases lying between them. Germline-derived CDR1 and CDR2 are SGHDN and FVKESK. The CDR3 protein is CASSQDLGTQFF. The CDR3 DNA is TGTGCCAGCAGCCAAGATCTAGGGACCCAGTTCTTC. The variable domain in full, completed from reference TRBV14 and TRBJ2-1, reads EAGVTQFPSHSVIEKGQTVTLRCDPISGHDNLYWYRRVMGKEIKFLLHFVKESKQDESGMPNNRFLAERTGGTYSTLKVQPAELEDSGVYFCASSQDLGTQFFGPGTRLTVL.

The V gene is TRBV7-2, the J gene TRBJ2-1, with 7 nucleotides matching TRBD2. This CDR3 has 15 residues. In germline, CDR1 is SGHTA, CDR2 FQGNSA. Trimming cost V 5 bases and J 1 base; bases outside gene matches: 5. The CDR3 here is CASSPTSASYNEQFF. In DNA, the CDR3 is TGTGCCAGCAGCCCAACTAGCGCATCCTACAATGAGCAGTTCTTC.

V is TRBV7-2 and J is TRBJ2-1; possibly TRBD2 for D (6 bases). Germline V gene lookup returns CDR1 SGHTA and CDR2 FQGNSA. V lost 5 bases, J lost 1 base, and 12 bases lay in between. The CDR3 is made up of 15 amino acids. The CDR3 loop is CASSPGLQSYNEQFF. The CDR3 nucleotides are TGTGCCAGCAGCCCGGGACTCCAATCCTACAATGAGCAGTTCTTC.

This CDR3 is CAISGLDRENIQYF. CDR3 coding DNA: TGTGCCATCAGTGGGTTGGACAGGGAAAACATTCAGTACTTC. The V and J genes are TRBV10-3 and TRBJ2-4; 8 nucleotides line up with TRBD1. The CDR3 sequence is 14 residues long. Germline V gives CDR1 ENHRY, CDR2 SYGVKD. V shed 4 bases, J shed 5 bases, and the junction held 4 bases outside the gene matches.

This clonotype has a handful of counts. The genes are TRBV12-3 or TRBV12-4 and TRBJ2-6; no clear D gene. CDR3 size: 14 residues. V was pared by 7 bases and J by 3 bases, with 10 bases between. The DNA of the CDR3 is TGTGCCAGCACCCCCTTTAGTGGGGCCAACGTCCTGACTTTC. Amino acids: CASTPFSGANVLTF.